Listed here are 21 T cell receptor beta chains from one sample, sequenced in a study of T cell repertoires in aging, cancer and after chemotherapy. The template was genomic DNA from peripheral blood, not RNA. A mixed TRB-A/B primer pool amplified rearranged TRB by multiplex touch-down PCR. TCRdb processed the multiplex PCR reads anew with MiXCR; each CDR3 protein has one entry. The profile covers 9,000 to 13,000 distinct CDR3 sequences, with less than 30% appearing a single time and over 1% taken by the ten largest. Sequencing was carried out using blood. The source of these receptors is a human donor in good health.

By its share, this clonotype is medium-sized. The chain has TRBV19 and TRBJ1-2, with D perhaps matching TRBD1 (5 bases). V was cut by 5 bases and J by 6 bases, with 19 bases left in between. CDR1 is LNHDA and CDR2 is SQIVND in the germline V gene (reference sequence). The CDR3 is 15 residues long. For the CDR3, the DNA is TGTGCCAGTAGTCTTCAGGGCTGGGGGGGTGATGGCTACACCTTC. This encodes CASSLQGWGGDGYTF.

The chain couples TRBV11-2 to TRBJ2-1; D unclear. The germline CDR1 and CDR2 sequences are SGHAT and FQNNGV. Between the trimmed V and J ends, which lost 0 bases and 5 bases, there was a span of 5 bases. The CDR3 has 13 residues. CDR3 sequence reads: CASSLETNNEQFF. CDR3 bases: TGTGCCAGCAGCTTAGAAACAAACAATGAGCAGTTCTTC. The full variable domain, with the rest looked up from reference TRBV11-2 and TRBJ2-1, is EAGVAQSPRYKIIEKRQSVAFWCNPISGHATLYWYQQILGQGPKLLIQFQNNGVVDDSQLPKDRFSAERLKGVDSTLKIQPAKLEDSAVYLCASSLETNNEQFFGPGTRLTVL.

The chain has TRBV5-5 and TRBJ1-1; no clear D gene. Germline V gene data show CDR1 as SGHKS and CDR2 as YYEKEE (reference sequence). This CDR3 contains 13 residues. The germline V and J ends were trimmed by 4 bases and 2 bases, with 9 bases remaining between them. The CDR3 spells CASSTLFNTEAFF. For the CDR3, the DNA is TGTGCCAGCAGCACCTTATTCAACACTGAAGCTTTCTTT.

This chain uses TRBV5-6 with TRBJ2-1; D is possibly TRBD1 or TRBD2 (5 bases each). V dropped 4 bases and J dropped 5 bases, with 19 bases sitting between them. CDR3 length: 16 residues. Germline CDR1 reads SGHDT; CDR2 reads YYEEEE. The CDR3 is CASSMRGRRRNNEQFF. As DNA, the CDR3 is TGTGCCAGCAGCATGAGGGGACGGAGGAGGAACAATGAGCAGTTCTTC.

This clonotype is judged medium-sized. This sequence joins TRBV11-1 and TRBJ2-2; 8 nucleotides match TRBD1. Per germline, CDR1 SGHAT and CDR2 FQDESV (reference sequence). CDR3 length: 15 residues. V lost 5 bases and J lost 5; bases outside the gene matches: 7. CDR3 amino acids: CASSPRDRQTGELFF. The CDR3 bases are TGTGCCAGCAGCCCCCGGGACAGGCAGACCGGGGAGCTGTTTTTT.

The CDR3 nucleotides read TGCAGTGCACCCTCGACAGGGTACGAGCAGTACTTC. Translated: CSAPSTGYEQYF. The V call is TRBV20-1, the J call TRBJ2-7; 7 nucleotides line up with TRBD1. V lost 6 bases to trimming and J lost 4 bases; unmatched junction nucleotides: 6. CDR1 is DFQATT, CDR2 SNEGSKA, per germline (reference sequence). CDR3 length equals 12 residues.

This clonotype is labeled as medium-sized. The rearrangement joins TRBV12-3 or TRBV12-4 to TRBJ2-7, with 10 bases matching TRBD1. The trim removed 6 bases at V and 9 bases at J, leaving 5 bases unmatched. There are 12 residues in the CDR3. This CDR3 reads CASRSDRGMQYF. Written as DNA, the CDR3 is TGTGCCAGCAGGTCGGACAGGGGGATGCAGTACTTC.

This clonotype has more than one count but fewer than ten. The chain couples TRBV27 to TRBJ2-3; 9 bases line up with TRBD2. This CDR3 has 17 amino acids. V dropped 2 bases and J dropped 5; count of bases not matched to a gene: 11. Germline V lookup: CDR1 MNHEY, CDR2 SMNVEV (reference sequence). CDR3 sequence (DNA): TGTGCCAGCAGTTTAGCGGGAGGGCCTTGGATAGAAGATACGCAGTATTTT. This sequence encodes CASSLAGGPWIEDTQYF.

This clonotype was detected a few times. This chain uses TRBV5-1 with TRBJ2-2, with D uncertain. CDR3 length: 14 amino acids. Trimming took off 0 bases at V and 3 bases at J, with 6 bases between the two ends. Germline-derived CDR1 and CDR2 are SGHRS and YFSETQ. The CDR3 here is CASSLALHTGELFF. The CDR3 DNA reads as TGCGCCAGCAGCTTGGCCCTGCACACCGGGGAGCTGTTTTTT.

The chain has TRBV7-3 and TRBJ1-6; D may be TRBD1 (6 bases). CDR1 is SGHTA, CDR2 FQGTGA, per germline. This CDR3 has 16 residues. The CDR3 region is CAGGGGEGEIRVPLHF. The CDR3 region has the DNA TGTGCAGGGGGAGGAGGGGAGGGAGAAATTCGGGTGCCCCTCCACTTT.

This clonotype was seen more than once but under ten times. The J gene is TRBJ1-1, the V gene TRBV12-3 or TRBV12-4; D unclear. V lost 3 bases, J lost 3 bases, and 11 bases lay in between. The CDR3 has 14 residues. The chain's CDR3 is CASSFANRDTEAFF. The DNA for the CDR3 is TGTGCCAGCAGTTTCGCTAATAGGGACACTGAAGCTTTCTTT.

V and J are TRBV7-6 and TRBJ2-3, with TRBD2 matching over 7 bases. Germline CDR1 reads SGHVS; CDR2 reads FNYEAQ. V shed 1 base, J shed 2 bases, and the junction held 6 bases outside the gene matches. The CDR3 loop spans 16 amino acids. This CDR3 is CASSLGGGRDTDTQYF. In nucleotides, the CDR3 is TGTGCCAGCAGCTTAGGAGGAGGGAGGGACACAGATACGCAGTATTTT.

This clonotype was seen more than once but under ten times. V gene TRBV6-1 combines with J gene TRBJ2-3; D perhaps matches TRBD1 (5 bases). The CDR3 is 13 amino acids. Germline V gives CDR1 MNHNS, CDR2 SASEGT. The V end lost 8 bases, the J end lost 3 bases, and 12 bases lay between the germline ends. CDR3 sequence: CASGRQQTDTQYF. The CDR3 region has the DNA TGTGCCAGCGGAAGACAGCAAACAGATACGCAGTATTTT.

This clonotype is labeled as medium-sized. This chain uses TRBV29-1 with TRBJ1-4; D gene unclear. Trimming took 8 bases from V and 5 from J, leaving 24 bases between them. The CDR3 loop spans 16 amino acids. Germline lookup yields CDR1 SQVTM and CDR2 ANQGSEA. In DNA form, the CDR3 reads TGCAGCCCAACAACCCCCACGGAGGGTAGGAATGAAAAACTGTTTTTT. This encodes CSPTTPTEGRNEKLFF.

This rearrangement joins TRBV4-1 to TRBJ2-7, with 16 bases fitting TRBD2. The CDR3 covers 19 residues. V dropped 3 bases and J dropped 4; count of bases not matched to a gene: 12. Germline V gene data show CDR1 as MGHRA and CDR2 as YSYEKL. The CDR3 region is CASSHLLPGTSGRGYEQYF. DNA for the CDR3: TGCGCCAGCAGCCATCTACTACCCGGGACTAGCGGGAGGGGATACGAGCAGTACTTC.

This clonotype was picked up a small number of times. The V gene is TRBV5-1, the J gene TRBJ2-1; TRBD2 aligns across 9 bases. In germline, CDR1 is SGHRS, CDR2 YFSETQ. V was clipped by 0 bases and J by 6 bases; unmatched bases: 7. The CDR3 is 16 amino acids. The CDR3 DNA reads TGCGCCAGCAGCTTGGCCTTTAGCGGGAGTGGCAATGAGCAGTTCTTC. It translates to CASSLAFSGSGNEQFF. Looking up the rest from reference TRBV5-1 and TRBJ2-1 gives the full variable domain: KAGVTQTPRYLIKTRGQQVTLSCSPISGHRSVSWYQQTPGQGLQFLFEYFSETQRNKGNFPGRFSGRQFSNSRSEMNVSTLELGDSALYLCASSLAFSGSGNEQFFGPGTRLTVL.

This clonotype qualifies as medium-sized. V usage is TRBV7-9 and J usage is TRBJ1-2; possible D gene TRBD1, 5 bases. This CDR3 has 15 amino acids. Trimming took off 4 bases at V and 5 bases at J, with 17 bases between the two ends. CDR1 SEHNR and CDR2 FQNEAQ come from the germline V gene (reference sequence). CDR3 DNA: TGTGCCAGCAGCTCCTCAGGGAGTGTGTCGTATGGCTACACCTTC. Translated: CASSSSGSVSYGYTF.

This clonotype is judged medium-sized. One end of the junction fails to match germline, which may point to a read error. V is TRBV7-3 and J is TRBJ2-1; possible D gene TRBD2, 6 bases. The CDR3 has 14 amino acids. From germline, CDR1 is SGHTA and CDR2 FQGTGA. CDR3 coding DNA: TGTGCCAGCAGCTCCTGGGACTCCGACAATGAGCAGTTCTTC. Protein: CASSSWDSDNEQFF.

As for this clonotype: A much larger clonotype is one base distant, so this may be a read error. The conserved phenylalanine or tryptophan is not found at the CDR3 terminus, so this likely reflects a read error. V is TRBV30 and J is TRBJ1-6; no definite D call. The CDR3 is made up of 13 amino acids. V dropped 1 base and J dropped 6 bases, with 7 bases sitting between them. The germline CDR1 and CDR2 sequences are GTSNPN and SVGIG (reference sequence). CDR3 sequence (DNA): TGTGCCTGGAGTGGGCGCTTTAATTCACCCCTCCACTCT. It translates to CAWSGRFNSPLHS.

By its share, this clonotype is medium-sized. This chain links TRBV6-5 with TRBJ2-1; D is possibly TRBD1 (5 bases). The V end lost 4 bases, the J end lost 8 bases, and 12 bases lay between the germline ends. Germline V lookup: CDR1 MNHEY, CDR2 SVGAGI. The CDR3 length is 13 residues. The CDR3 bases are TGTGCCAGCAGTTTCGCAGGGTTGGATGAGCAGTTCTTC. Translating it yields CASSFAGLDEQFF.

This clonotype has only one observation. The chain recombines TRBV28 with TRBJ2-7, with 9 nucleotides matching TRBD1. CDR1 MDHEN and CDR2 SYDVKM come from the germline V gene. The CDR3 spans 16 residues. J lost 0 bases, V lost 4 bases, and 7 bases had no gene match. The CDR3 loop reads CASSSWDREASYEQYF. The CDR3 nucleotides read TGTGCCAGCAGTTCGTGGGACAGGGAGGCCTCCTACGAGCAGTACTTC.